The clone carrying this T cell receptor beta chain was seen at least ten times. Its antigen is unknown. Given a much more abundant clone one base away, this may be a read error. TCRdb re-called the multiplex PCR reads with MiXCR, one entry per CDR3 protein. This sample has some 17,000 distinct CDR3 sequences, with 40% to 55% found just once. These data come from a study of breast tumors, draining lymph nodes, adjacent tissues. Regarding the study as a whole: Tumor repertoires ranked between lymph nodes and nontumor tissue in diversity, with V and J gene preferences. Compared with basal-like, luminal-like tumors shared significantly more repertoire with nontumor tissue. The data were judged consistent with most tumor T cells coming from lymph node and expanding in tumor. That most tumor T cells come from lymph nodes remained unproven.

CDR3 size: 12 residues. CDR1 and CDR2 (germline): DFQATT, SNEGSKA (reference sequence). The clonotype comes from a female donor with breast cancer. Some clones in this sample may be carry-over from other donors' samples. Specimen: tumor-adjacent breast tissue. The chain employs TRBV20-1 and TRBJ1-6; maybe TRBD1 (5 bases). The CDR3 region is CSAEGYNSPPHF. For the CDR3, the DNA is TGCAGTGCTGAGGGGTATAATTCACCCCCCCACTTT.